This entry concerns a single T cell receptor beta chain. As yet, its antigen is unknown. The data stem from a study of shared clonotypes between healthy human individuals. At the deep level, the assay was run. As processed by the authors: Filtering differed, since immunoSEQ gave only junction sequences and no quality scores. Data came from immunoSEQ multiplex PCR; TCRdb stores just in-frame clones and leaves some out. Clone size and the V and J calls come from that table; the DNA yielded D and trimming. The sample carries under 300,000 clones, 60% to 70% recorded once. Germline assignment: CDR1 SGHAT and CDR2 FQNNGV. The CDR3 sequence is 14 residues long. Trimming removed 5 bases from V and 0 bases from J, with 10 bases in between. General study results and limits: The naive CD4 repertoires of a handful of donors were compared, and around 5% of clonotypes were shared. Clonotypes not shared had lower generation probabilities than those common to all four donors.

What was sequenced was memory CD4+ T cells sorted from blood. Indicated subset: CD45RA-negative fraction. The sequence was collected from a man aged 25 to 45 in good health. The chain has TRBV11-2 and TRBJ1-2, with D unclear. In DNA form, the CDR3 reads TGTGCCAGCAGCCCGGAGCGGACTAACTATGGCTACACCTTC. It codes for CASSPERTNYGYTF.